This entry describes one TCR beta chain. This entry is derived from a study of OX40 agonist ivuxolimab in advanced cancers. The overall study: The dose-escalation cohort was approximately 85% male, with a mean age of around 60 years, ranging about 23 to 79.

Assay: immunoSEQ multiplex PCR; the TCRdb copy retains only in-frame clones and omits some. The repertoire holds approximately 25,000 clones, with roughly 77% as singletons. Enrollment shut out patients with autoimmune disease history or systemic immunosuppression. The CDR3 sequence is 16 residues long. V shed 0 bases and J 8 bases; nucleotides not matched to a gene: 9. Germline V gene sequence: CDR1 SGHNT, CDR2 YYREEE (reference sequence). The receptor was isolated from an adult with an advanced solid tumor such as melanoma, head and neck, liver or kidney cancer. The chain recombines TRBV5-4 with TRBJ2-1; 9 positions match TRBD2. This sample comprised CD4+ or CD8+ T cells sorted from blood, obtained in a trial of the OX40 agonist ivuxolimab. The CDR3 protein is CASSLGSGSQFDEQFF. The CDR3 nucleotides read TGTGCCAGCAGCTTGGGTAGCGGGAGTCAGTTTGATGAGCAGTTCTTC.